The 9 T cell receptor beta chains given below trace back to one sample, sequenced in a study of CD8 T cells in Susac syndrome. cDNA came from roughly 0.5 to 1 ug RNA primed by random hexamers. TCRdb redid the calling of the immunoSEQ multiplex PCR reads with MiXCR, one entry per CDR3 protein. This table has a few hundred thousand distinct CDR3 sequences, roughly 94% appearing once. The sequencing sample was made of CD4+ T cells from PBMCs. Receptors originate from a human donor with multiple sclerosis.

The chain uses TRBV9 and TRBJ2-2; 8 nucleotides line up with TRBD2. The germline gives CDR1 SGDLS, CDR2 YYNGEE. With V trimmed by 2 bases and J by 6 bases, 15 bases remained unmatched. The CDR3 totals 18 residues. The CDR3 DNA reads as TGTGCCAGCAGCGTCAGTCCCTATGAAGCGGGAGCCCCCGGGGAGCTGTTTTTT. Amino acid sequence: CASSVSPYEAGAPGELFF.

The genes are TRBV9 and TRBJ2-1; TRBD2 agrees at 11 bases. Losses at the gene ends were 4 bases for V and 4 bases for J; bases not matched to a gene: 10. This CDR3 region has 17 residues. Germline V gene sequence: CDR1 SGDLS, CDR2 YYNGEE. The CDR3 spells CASSPSSGGLMYNEQFF. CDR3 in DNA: TGTGCCAGCAGCCCTTCTAGCGGGGGGCTTATGTACAATGAGCAGTTCTTC.

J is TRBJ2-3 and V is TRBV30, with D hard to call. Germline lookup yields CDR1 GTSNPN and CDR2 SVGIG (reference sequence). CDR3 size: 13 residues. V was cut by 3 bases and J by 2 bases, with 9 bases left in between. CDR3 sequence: CAWSLSHTDTQYF. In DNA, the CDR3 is TGTGCCTGGAGCCTTTCCCACACAGATACGCAGTATTTT. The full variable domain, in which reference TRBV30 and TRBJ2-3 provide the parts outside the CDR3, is SQTIHQWPATLVQPVGSPLSLECTVEGTSNPNLYWYRQAAGRGLQLLFYSVGIGQISSEVPQNLSASRPQDRQFILSSKKLLLSDSGFYLCAWSLSHTDTQYFGPGTRLTVL.

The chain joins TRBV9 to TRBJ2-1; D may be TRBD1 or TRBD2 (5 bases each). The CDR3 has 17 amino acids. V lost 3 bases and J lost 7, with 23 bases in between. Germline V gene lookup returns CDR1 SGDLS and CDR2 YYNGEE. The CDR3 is CASSEPDGAALGNEQFF. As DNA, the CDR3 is TGTGCCAGCAGCGAACCCGACGGGGCAGCCCTAGGGAATGAGCAGTTCTTC.

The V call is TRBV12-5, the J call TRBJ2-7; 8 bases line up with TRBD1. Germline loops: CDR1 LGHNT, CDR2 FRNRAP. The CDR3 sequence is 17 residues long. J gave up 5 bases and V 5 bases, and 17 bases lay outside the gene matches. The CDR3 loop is CASGPYSDRGLLDEQYF. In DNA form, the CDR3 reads TGTGCTAGTGGTCCCTACTCTGACAGGGGCCTTCTCGACGAGCAGTACTTC.

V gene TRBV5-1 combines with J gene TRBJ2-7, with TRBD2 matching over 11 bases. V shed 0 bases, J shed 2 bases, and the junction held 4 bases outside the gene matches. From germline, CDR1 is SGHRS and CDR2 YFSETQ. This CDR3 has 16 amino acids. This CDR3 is CASSLGGLAAAYEQYF. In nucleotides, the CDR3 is TGCGCCAGCAGCTTGGGGGGACTAGCGGCCGCCTACGAGCAGTACTTC.

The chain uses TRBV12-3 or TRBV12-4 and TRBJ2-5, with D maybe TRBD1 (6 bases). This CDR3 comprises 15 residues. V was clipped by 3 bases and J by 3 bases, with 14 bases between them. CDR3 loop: CASSFTGRGKETQYF. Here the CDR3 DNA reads TGTGCCAGCAGTTTTACGGGCAGGGGAAAAGAGACCCAGTACTTC.

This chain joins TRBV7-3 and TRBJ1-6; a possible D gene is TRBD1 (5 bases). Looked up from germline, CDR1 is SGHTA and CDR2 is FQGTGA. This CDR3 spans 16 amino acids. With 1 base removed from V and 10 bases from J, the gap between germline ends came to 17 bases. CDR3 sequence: CASSLRGPQTNSPLHF. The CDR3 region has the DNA TGTGCCAGCAGCTTAAGGGGCCCGCAGACGAACTCACCCCTCCACTTT. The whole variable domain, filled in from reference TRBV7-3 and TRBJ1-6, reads GAGVSQTPSNKVTEKGKYVELRCDPISGHTALYWYRQSLGQGPEFLIYFQGTGAADDSGLPNDRFFAVRPEGSVSTLKIQRTERGDSAVYLCASSLRGPQTNSPLHFGNGTRLTVT.

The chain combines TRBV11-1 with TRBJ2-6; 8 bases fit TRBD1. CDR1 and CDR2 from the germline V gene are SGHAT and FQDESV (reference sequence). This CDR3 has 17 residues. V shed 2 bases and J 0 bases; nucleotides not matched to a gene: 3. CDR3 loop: CASSLTGGSSGANVLTF. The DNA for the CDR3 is TGTGCCAGCAGCTTAACAGGGGGGAGCTCTGGGGCCAACGTCCTGACTTTC.